A selection of T cell receptor beta chains follows, all from one sample in a study of blood T cells in healthy people across ages. TCRdb called the 5' RACE reads again in MiXCR, with one record for every CDR3 protein. The repertoire holds fewer than 1 million distinct CDR3 sequences, roughly 44% seen once, with nearly 20% in the top ten. Sequencing was performed on blood. The source is a man aged 55 to 70 in good health. Both conserved end residues are part of each CDR3. A D gene is named only where the DNA matches it firmly. Not all rows give a size; the values are once, few, many and, for expanded clones, a class.

d_gene	v_gene	j_gene	abundance	CDR3aa	CDR3nt
NA	TRBV20-1	TRBJ2-5	NA	CSARKVGLAQETQYF	TGCAGTGCTAGAAAGGTGGGACTGGCACAAGAGACCCAGTACTTC
NA	TRBV6-6	TRBJ1-2	few	CASSYGTGQIDGYTF	TGTGCCAGCAGTTACGGGACGGGCCAAATCGATGGCTACACCTTC
NA	TRBV12-3/TRBV12-4	TRBJ2-5	NA	CASSLMGFETQYF	TGTGCCAGCAGTTTAATGGGTTTTGAGACCCAGTACTTC
NA	TRBV29-1	TRBJ2-1	few	CSVGGPMLRGDNEQFF	TGCAGCGTTGGGGGCCCTATGTTACGCGGCGACAATGAGCAGTTCTTC
TRBD1	TRBV6-6	TRBJ2-7	few	CASTGGSYEQYF	TGTGCCAGCACAGGGGGCAGTTACGAGCAGTACTTC
TRBD1	TRBV7-2	TRBJ2-1	NA	CASSLPDRANEQFF	TGTGCCAGCAGCTTACCGGACAGGGCGAATGAGCAGTTCTTC
NA	TRBV7-9	TRBJ2-7	few	CASSLEVAAYEQYF	TGTGCCAGCAGCTTAGAGGTCGCCGCCTACGAGCAGTACTTC
NA	TRBV24-1	TRBJ2-7	few	CATSDNYGSEQYF	TGTGCCACCAGTGATAACTATGGGAGCGAGCAGTACTTC
NA	TRBV2	TRBJ2-7	NA	CATRPGDYEQYF	TGTGCCACTCGACCGGGAGACTACGAGCAGTACTTC
NA	TRBV6-6	TRBJ2-5	NA	CASSPPTRRKETQYF	TGTGCCAGCAGTCCCCCAACTCGTCGCAAGGAGACCCAGTACTTC
TRBD1	TRBV12-3/TRBV12-4	TRBJ2-5	few	CASSFGQGMKETQYF	TGTGCCAGCAGTTTCGGACAGGGTATGAAAGAGACCCAGTACTTC
TRBD2	TRBV20-1	TRBJ2-7	few	CSAPSSTSGSYEQYF	TGCAGTGCTCCCAGCTCGACTAGCGGCTCCTACGAGCAGTACTTC
NA	TRBV5-8	TRBJ2-7	NA	CASSPKLYYEQYF	TGTGCCAGCAGCCCCAAGCTCTACTACGAGCAGTACTTC
NA	TRBV18	TRBJ1-2	NA	CASSETRDCGYTF	TGTGCCAGCTCAGAAACACGTGACTGTGGCTACACCTTC
NA	TRBV28	TRBJ1-5	few	CASSLTEGNQPQHF	TGTGCCAGCAGTTTGACGGAGGGCAATCAGCCCCAGCATTTT
NA	TRBV4-3	TRBJ1-5	NA	CASSQDRAGQPQHF	TGCGCCAGCAGCCAAGACAGGGCGGGACAGCCCCAGCATTTT
NA	TRBV11-1	TRBJ2-1	NA	CASSLQGTTGPEQFF	TGTGCCAGCAGCTTACAGGGGACCACCGGACCCGAGCAGTTCTTC
NA	TRBV2	TRBJ2-5	few	CASANRGSGTQYF	TGTGCCAGCGCTAACCGGGGGTCCGGGACCCAGTACTTC
NA	TRBV6-1	TRBJ1-3	NA	CASSDRIAPGNTIYF	TGTGCCAGCAGTGACCGAATCGCTCCTGGAAACACCATATATTTT
TRBD1	TRBV27	TRBJ2-3	once	CASRKWDSRTDAQYF	TGTGCCAGCAGGAAGTGGGACAGCCGCACAGATGCGCAGTATTTT
TRBD2	TRBV6-2/TRBV6-3	TRBJ2-1	NA	CASRAGGNEQFF	TGTGCCAGCAGAGCGGGAGGTAATGAGCAGTTCTTC
NA	TRBV10-3	TRBJ1-5	NA	CAIGGASSRNQPQHF	TGTGCCATCGGGGGGGCCTCCAGTCGCAATCAGCCCCAGCATTTT
NA	TRBV27	TRBJ1-6	few	CASSLVLINSPLHF	TGTGCCAGCAGTTTAGTACTGATTAATTCACCCCTCCACTTT
TRBD2	TRBV15	TRBJ2-5	NA	CATSSPGGLAGGRGETQYF	TGTGCCACCAGCAGCCCGGGGGGACTAGCGGGGGGGCGTGGAGAGACCCAGTACTTC
NA	TRBV6-5	TRBJ2-5	NA	CASSSPTGPLEETQYF	TGTGCCAGCAGCTCGCCTACGGGTCCTCTGGAAGAGACCCAGTACTTC
TRBD1	TRBV20-1	TRBJ1-4	NA	CSARDLAGGKRSEKLFF	TGCAGTGCTAGAGATCTAGCAGGGGGCAAACGGTCTGAAAAACTGTTTTTT